This TCR beta chain was sequenced during a study of blood T cell repertoires in COVID-19. In the study overall: Samples taken during acute and convalescent COVID-19 were collected in the United States, Italy and Spain. T cells, B-cell-depleted T cells, or PBMCs provided the cDNA or gDNA that served as material.

Trimming at V came to 4 bases and at J to 4 bases, leaving 4 bases not matched to a gene. The CDR3 runs to 15 residues. Germline-derived CDR1 and CDR2 are SGHNT and YYREEE (reference sequence). In the source study's methods: By means of reference gene primer amplification, nucleated cell counts were estimated. TCRdb's copy holds only in-frame clones and misses some; the assay was immunoSEQ multiplex PCR. V and J calls and clone size come straight from that table; D and trimming were deduced from the DNA. The sample lists about 100,000 clones, around 81% occurring once. The clonotype originates from a man aged 45 to 65 who had recovered from COVID-19. The J gene is TRBJ2-1, the V gene TRBV5-4; 11 bases match TRBD2. Input material: peripheral blood. CDR3 amino acids: CASSASGGWYNEQFF. Here the CDR3 DNA reads TGTGCCAGCAGCGCTAGCGGGGGGTGGTACAATGAGCAGTTCTTC.